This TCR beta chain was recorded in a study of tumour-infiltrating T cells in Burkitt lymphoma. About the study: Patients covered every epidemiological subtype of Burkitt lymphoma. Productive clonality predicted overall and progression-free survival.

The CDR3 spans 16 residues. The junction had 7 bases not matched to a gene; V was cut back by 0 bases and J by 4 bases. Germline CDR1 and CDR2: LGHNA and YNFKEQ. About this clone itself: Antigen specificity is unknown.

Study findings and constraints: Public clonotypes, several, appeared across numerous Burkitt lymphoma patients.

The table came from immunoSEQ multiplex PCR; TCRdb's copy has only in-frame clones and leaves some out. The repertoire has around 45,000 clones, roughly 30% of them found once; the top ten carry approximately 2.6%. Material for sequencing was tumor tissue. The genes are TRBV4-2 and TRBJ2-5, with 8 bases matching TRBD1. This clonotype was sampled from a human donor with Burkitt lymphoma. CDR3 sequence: CASSQDWNRGRETQYF. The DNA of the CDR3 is TGTGCCAGCAGCCAAGACTGGAACAGGGGGAGAGAGACCCAGTACTTC.